This T cell receptor beta chain stems from a study of T cells in Graves' hyperthyroidism and ophthalmopathy. Points from the study as a whole: Peripheral blood also featured most of the thyroid clonotypes expanded above 0.001.

Clinical symptoms, serum thyroxine, TRAb, thyroid ultrasound and orbital computed tomography informed diagnoses. TCR beta CDR3 regions were amplified from RNA. The HTBI primer set drove a first-round RT-PCR of the TCR CDR3. TCRdb re-analysed the multiplex PCR reads in MiXCR, keeping a single row per CDR3 protein. In the table there are about 740,000 distinct CDR3 sequences, 14% of which are singletons. The CDR3 has 14 amino acids. Germline V CDR1 and CDR2: LGHDT, YNNKEL (reference sequence). The germline V and J ends were trimmed by 7 bases and 0 bases, with 12 bases remaining between them. This clonotype was observed many times. Its antigen is undetermined.

The specimen sequenced was blood. The sequence came from a woman between 18 and 30 years old with Graves' hyperthyroidism. V usage is TRBV3-1 and J usage is TRBJ1-1, with D unresolved. The CDR3 DNA reads TGTGCCAGCACCCGAAATCAGATGAACACTGAAGCTTTCTTT. Its protein product is CASTRNQMNTEAFF. Looking up the rest from reference TRBV3-1 and TRBJ1-1 gives the full variable domain: DTAVSQTPKYLVTQMGNDKSIKCEQNLGHDTMYWYKQDSKKFLKIMFSYNNKELIINETVPNRFSPKSPDKAHLNLHINSLELGDSAVYFCASTRNQMNTEAFFGQGTRLTVV.